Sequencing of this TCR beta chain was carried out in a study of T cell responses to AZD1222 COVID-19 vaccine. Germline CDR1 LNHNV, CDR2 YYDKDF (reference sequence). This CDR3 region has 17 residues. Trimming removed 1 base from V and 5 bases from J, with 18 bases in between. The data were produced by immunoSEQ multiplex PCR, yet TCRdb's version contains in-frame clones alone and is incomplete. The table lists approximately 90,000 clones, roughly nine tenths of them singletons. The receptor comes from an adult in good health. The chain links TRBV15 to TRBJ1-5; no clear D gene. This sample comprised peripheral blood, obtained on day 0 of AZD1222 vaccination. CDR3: CATSRGPPGGFDQPQHF. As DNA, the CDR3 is TGTGCCACCAGCAGAGGCCCCCCCGGAGGCTTCGATCAGCCCCAGCATTTT.